The clone carrying this T cell receptor (beta chain) has more than one count but fewer than ten. The antigen remains unidentified. This CDR3 region has 17 residues. Germline CDR1 is SGHTA and CDR2 is FQGTGA. Trimming removed 3 bases from V and 0 bases from J, with 15 bases in between. This sample stems from a study of T cells after yellow fever vaccination. Template-switching 5'RACE yielded the TCR cDNA; a universal primer site and UMIs were added in the process. One entry per CDR3 protein results from TCRdb running MiXCR on the 5' RACE reads. Altogether around 400,000 distinct CDR3 sequences are present, around 10% being singletons, with the ten largest covering less than 20%. The study's findings and limits: Peaking on day 5 versus 15, the secondary response was faster but weaker.

This specimen was PBMCs, taken on the day of the first yellow fever vaccination. The V gene is TRBV7-3, the J gene TRBJ1-3, with D tentatively TRBD1 (5 bases). The clonotype comes from a man between 18 and 29 years old who received the YFV17D yellow fever vaccine. The DNA of the CDR3 is TGTGCCAGCAGCTTTGGGGGAACACCGGGCTCTGGAAACACCATATATTTT. Translation gives CASSFGGTPGSGNTIYF.